The 21 T cell receptor beta chains reported below all come from one sample, sequenced in a study of blood T cell repertoires in COVID-19 (dated by TCRdb to about 2020). Receptors were amplified or captured by the immunoSEQ multiplex PCR assay. The immuneACCESS repertoire file appears here via TCRdb, limited to in-frame rearrangements. These files lack a portion of the clones; in checked studies, under half of the deficit traces to unresolved V genes, and the cause of the others is not known. Counted in this sample were a few hundred thousand clones; approximately 90% of them appeared once. Of the sample, 8% to 13% is held by the ten largest clones. Specimen: PBMCs or T cells enriched from blood (not recorded which). These receptors were collected from a woman under 30 who had recovered from COVID-19.

The rearrangement joins TRBV7-9 to TRBJ1-1; D ambiguous. The CDR3 consists of 12 residues. Germline CDR1 and CDR2: SEHNR and FQNEAQ (reference sequence). Between the trimmed V and J ends, which lost 2 bases and 10 bases, there was a span of 11 bases. CDR3 protein: CASSLPSGGAFF. The DNA for the CDR3 is TGTGCCAGCAGCTTACCCAGCGGAGGAGCTTTCTTT.

The V and J genes are TRBV6-5 and TRBJ1-1, with D unresolved. V lost 3 bases to trimming and J lost 7 bases, with 21 bases between them. CDR3 length equals 16 residues. CDR1 and CDR2 (germline): MNHEY, SVGAGI. The CDR3 here is CASSYGGPRRGIEAFF. In nucleotides, the CDR3 is TGTGCCAGCAGTTATGGAGGGCCCCGAAGAGGGATTGAAGCTTTCTTT.

V usage is TRBV7-6 and J usage is TRBJ1-3, with a weak D call TRBD1 (5 bases). The V gene's germline CDR1 is SGHVS and CDR2 FNYEAQ. This CDR3 has 18 residues. V shed 0 bases and J shed 0 bases, with 15 bases lying between them. CDR3 loop: CASSLALWGLVSGNTIYF. The CDR3 DNA follows: TGTGCCAGCAGCTTAGCCCTGTGGGGACTAGTCTCTGGAAACACCATATATTTT.

This chain connects TRBV14 to TRBJ1-2, with a tentative D call TRBD1 (5 bases). This CDR3 has 14 residues. The germline V and J ends were trimmed by 4 bases and 5 bases, with 14 bases remaining between them. The germline gives CDR1 SGHDN, CDR2 FVKESK. Here the CDR3 DNA reads TGTGCCAGCAGCCGGACACTCCTCGGATATGGCTACACCTTC. It yields the protein CASSRTLLGYGYTF. The complete variable domain, with remaining parts taken from reference TRBV14 and TRBJ1-2, reads EAGVTQFPSHSVIEKGQTVTLRCDPISGHDNLYWYRRVMGKEIKFLLHFVKESKQDESGMPNNRFLAERTGGTYSTLKVQPAELEDSGVYFCASSRTLLGYGYTFGSGTRLTVV.

V gene TRBV3-1 (or the pseudogene TRBV3-2) combines with J gene TRBJ2-7, with D uncertain. The germline V gene has CDR1 LGHDT and CDR2 YNNKEL (reference sequence). The V gene lost 4 bases and the J gene lost 3 bases, with 7 bases spanning the gap. There are 12 residues in the CDR3. CDR3 coding DNA: TGTGCCAGCAGCCCCTACCTCTACGAGCAGTACTTC. This codes for CASSPYLYEQYF.

The rearrangement uses TRBV4-1 and TRBJ1-1; possibly TRBD1 for D (5 bases). The CDR3 contains 17 residues. CDR1 is MGHRA and CDR2 is YSYEKL in the germline V gene. Trimming left V 0 bases short and J 4 bases short, with 18 bases between. CDR3: CASSQDRAYRWSTEAFF. In nucleotides, the CDR3 is TGCGCCAGCAGCCAAGATAGGGCTTACAGGTGGAGCACTGAAGCTTTCTTT.

This clone was seen a single time. The germline gene is not matched at one end of the junction; a read error may be the cause. The CDR3 region is CASTLQASTDTQYF. CDR3 in DNA: TGCGCCAGCACCTTGCAGGCTAGCACAGATACGCAGTATTTT. The chain combines TRBV5-1 with TRBJ2-3, with D unclear. The CDR3 contains 14 residues. CDR1 and CDR2 from the germline V gene are SGHRS and YFSETQ. Full variable domain (rest looked up from reference TRBV5-1 and TRBJ2-3): KAGVTQTPRYLIKTRGQQVTLSCSPISGHRSVSWYQQTPGQGLQFLFEYFSETQRNKGNFPGRFSGRQFSNSRSEMNVSTLELGDSALYLCASTLQASTDTQYFGPGTRLTVL.

V usage is TRBV18 and J usage is TRBJ2-2, with D unresolved. V was shortened by 2 bases and J by 0 bases, with 10 bases between the two germline ends. The CDR3 loop spans 16 amino acids. The V gene's germline CDR1 is KGHSH and CDR2 LQKENI. The CDR3 sequence: CASSPGTVANTGELFF. The CDR3 DNA reads TGTGCCAGCTCACCAGGTACAGTTGCGAACACCGGGGAGCTGTTTTTT.

The chain has TRBV5-5 and TRBJ1-5; D uncertain. Trimming took 4 bases from V and 0 from J, leaving 17 bases between them. CDR1 is SGHKS, CDR2 YYEKEE, per germline (reference sequence). This CDR3 has 17 residues. Here the CDR3 reads CASSPTFLPNSNQPQHF. The CDR3 DNA sequence: TGTGCCAGCAGCCCCACCTTTTTACCTAATAGCAATCAGCCCCAGCATTTT.

This clone came up a few times. This rearrangement joins TRBV18 to TRBJ1-1, with 9 bases lining up with TRBD1. This CDR3 contains 18 residues. J lost 5 bases, V lost 2 bases, and 15 bases had no gene match. Germline CDR1 KGHSH, CDR2 LQKENI. CDR3: CASSPYDAGTGLITEAFF. CDR3 bases: TGTGCCAGCTCACCATACGACGCCGGGACAGGGCTTATAACTGAAGCTTTCTTT.

The chain carries TRBV6-5 and TRBJ1-2; 10 nucleotides match TRBD1. J was trimmed by 8 bases and V by 8 bases; bases with no gene match: 11. From germline, CDR1 is MNHEY and CDR2 SVGAGI. CDR3 length: 14 amino acids. CDR3 residues: CASAFPGTGVGYTF. The CDR3 DNA reads as TGTGCCAGCGCATTCCCCGGGACAGGGGTGGGCTACACCTTC.

The J gene is TRBJ2-7, the V gene TRBV7-4, with 7 bases matching TRBD1. Per germline, CDR1 SGHVT and CDR2 SQSDAQ. V trimming: 8 bases; J trimming: 1 base; junction bases outside the gene matches: 8. The CDR3 is made up of 14 amino acids. The DNA of the CDR3 is TGTGCCAGCCGGCCGGGACAGCGATCCTACGAGCAGTACTTC. This encodes CASRPGQRSYEQYF.

The rearrangement links TRBV4-1 to TRBJ2-3; 12 bases fit TRBD2. The CDR3 consists of 21 residues. Germline CDR1 reads MGHRA; CDR2 reads YSYEKL. V was clipped by 0 bases and J by 1 base; unmatched bases: 14. CDR3 DNA: TGCGCCAGCAGCCAAGAGACCGGGACTAGCGGGTCGTGGGTCGGCACAGATACGCAGTATTTT. It translates to CASSQETGTSGSWVGTDTQYF.

This clone was seen just once. This chain uses TRBV20-1 with TRBJ2-5; TRBD2 agrees at 10 bases. This CDR3 is built from 16 residues. The germline V gene has CDR1 DFQATT and CDR2 SNEGSKA (reference sequence). Trimming at V came to 3 bases and at J to 2 bases, leaving 9 bases not matched to a gene. The CDR3 spells CSASSSGGVLQETQYF. The CDR3, as DNA: TGCAGTGCTAGTTCTAGCGGGGGAGTCTTGCAAGAGACCCAGTACTTC.

The chain joins TRBV11-2 to TRBJ2-1; maybe TRBD2 (5 bases). The CDR3 loop spans 15 amino acids. The V end was cut by 0 bases, the J end by 4 bases, with 10 bases between. Germline-derived CDR1 and CDR2 are SGHAT and FQNNGV. The CDR3 is CASSLDGGGYNEQFF. CDR3 nucleotide sequence: TGTGCCAGCAGCTTAGACGGAGGAGGATACAATGAGCAGTTCTTC.

This clone was seen only once. The chain carries TRBV7-2 and TRBJ2-7; D is possibly TRBD2 (6 bases). The V and J ends lost 1 base and 7 bases respectively, with 11 bases between them. The CDR3 covers 13 residues. Germline V gene data show CDR1 as SGHTA and CDR2 as FQGNSA. The CDR3 coding sequence is TGTGCCAGCAGCTTAGTCGGCGGGAAAGAGCAGTACTTC. This gives the protein CASSLVGGKEQYF.

The gene calls are TRBV28 and TRBJ2-4; maybe TRBD1 (6 bases). The ends were cut back, 8 bases at V and 7 bases at J, with 12 bases in the middle. Germline V lookup: CDR1 MDHEN, CDR2 SYDVKM. This CDR3 is 12 amino acids long. The CDR3 spells CASGRQANIQYF. CDR3 sequence (DNA): TGTGCCAGCGGAAGACAGGCGAACATTCAGTACTTC.

The gene calls are TRBV28 and TRBJ2-3; the match to TRBD2 covers 9 bases. Germline CDR1 MDHEN, CDR2 SYDVKM. J was trimmed by 5 bases and V by 10 bases; bases with no gene match: 19. CDR3 size: 17 residues. CDR3 in amino acids: CATSRGMLREGRDTQYF. The DNA of the CDR3 is TGTGCCACCTCCCGTGGAATGTTGCGGGAGGGGCGAGATACGCAGTATTTT.

The chain joins TRBV7-9 to TRBJ1-1; tentative D call: TRBD1 (6 bases). Germline V gene lookup returns CDR1 SEHNR and CDR2 FQNEAQ (reference sequence). This CDR3 has 14 residues. Trimming removed 5 bases at V and 4 bases at J, with 14 bases between. DNA of the CDR3: TGTGCCAGCAGCCGATCAGGGGCAGGCACTGAAGCTTTCTTT. This encodes CASSRSGAGTEAFF.

The chain carries TRBV29-1 and TRBJ1-2; D is possibly TRBD1 (6 bases). Trimming removed 4 bases at V and 4 bases at J, with 10 bases between. Per germline, CDR1 SQVTM and CDR2 ANQGSEA. The CDR3 has 12 residues. The CDR3, as DNA: TGCAGCGTTGGTGGACAGCTCTATGGCTACACCTTC. Translation: CSVGGQLYGYTF. Full variable domain (missing parts from reference TRBV29-1 and TRBJ1-2): SAVISQKPSRDICQRGTSLTIQCQVDSQVTMMFWYRQQPGQSLTLIATANQGSEATYESGFVIDKFPISRPNLTFSTLTVSNMSPEDSSIYLCSVGGQLYGYTFGSGTRLTVV.

This clone was recorded a few times. V is TRBV6-5 and J is TRBJ1-1, with D tentatively TRBD1 (5 bases). This CDR3 comprises 16 residues. CDR1 is MNHEY and CDR2 is SVGAGI in the germline V gene. With 2 bases removed from V and 5 bases from J, the gap between germline ends came to 18 bases. Here the CDR3 DNA reads TGTGCCAGCAGTTACGGGCTGGGCGCAGGGTTAACTGAAGCTTTCTTT. It is translated as CASSYGLGAGLTEAFF.